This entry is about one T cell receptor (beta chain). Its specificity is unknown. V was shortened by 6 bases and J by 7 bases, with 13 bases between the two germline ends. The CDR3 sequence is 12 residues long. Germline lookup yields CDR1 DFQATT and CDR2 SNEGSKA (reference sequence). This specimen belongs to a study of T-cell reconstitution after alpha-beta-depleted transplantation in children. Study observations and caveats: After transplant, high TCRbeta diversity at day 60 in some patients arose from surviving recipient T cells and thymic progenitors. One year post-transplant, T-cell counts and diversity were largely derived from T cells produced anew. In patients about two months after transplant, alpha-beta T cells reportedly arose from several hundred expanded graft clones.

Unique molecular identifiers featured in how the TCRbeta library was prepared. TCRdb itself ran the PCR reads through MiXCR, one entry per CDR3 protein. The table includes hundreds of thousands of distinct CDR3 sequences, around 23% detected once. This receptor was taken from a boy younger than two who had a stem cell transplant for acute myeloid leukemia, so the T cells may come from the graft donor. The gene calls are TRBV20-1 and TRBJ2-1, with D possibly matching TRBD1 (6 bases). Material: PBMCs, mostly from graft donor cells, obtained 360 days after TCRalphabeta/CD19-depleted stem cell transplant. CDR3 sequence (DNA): TGCAGTGCCGGTACAGGGCTTAATGAGCAGTTCTTC. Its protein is CSAGTGLNEQFF.